The present T cell receptor (beta chain) was sequenced within a study of Ad26.COV2.S vaccination and SARS-CoV-2 variants. This clone appeared a single time. Treatment of the sample: around 19 received Ad26.COV2.S at low or high dose, single or two shots; several received placebo; per-sample allocation not given. Material that was analyzed had been drawn on day 63 after the first vaccine or placebo injection. Sequencing was performed with immunoSEQ multiplex PCR; in TCRdb, only in-frame clones are kept and a portion is missing. Among hundreds of thousands of clones listed, approximately 85% were seen once. This specimen was peripheral blood, taken in a trial of Ad26.COV2.S vaccine versus placebo. The TCR comes from a person between 18 and 65 years old who received the Ad26.COV2.S COVID-19 vaccine or a placebo.

CDR3 region: CASSMSTGQNYGYTF. In DNA form, the CDR3 reads TGTGCCAGTAGTATGTCGACAGGGCAAAACTATGGCTACACCTTC. This chain uses TRBV19 with TRBJ1-2, with TRBD1 matching over 7 bases. V gave up 3 bases and J gave up 2 bases; unmatched junction bases: 6. CDR3 length equals 15 residues. Germline loops: CDR1 LNHDA, CDR2 SQIVND (reference sequence). Full variable domain (remainder filled in from reference TRBV19 and TRBJ1-2): DGGITQSPKYLFRKEGQNVTLSCEQNLNHDAMYWYRQDPGQGLRLIYYSQIVNDFQKGDIAEGYSVSREKKESFPLTVTSAQKNPTAFYLCASSMSTGQNYGYTFGSGTRLTVV.